These 17 T cell receptor beta chains share one sample of origin, sequenced in a study of response to subunit inactivated influenza vaccine. TCRdb passed the RT-PCR reads through MiXCR, listing each CDR3 protein once. Here the sample spans about 570,000 distinct CDR3 sequences, approximately 10% being singletons. This sample was also put to use in a study of T cells expressing NK-cell markers. This second study says: It was by 5'RACE template switching with UMIs that TCR beta cDNA was made.

The input for sequencing was PBMCs from blood, taken on the day of vaccination. Receptor source: a man in his fifties who received an inactivated influenza vaccine.

This clonotype was detected only a few times. This sequence joins TRBV5-1 and TRBJ1-1; TRBD1 is a possible D gene (6 bases). Germline values: CDR1 SGHRS, CDR2 YFSETQ. The germline V and J ends were trimmed by 4 bases and 5 bases, with 18 bases remaining between them. The CDR3 runs 15 residues. The CDR3 protein is CASSVSGGEGTEAFF. As DNA, the CDR3 is TGCGCCAGCAGCGTATCGGGGGGCGAGGGTACTGAAGCTTTCTTT. The full variable domain, rest sourced from reference TRBV5-1 and TRBJ1-1, is KAGVTQTPRYLIKTRGQQVTLSCSPISGHRSVSWYQQTPGQGLQFLFEYFSETQRNKGNFPGRFSGRQFSNSRSEMNVSTLELGDSALYLCASSVSGGEGTEAFFGQGTRLTVV.

The V call is TRBV5-1, the J call TRBJ1-1; maybe TRBD1 (5 bases). V dropped 0 bases and J dropped 4 bases, with 10 bases sitting between them. The germline gives CDR1 SGHRS, CDR2 YFSETQ. This CDR3 spans 14 amino acids. The CDR3 DNA follows: TGCGCCAGCAGCTTGGTTGCGGGGCTCACTGAAGCTTTCTTT. Translating it yields CASSLVAGLTEAFF.

This clonotype was seen a handful of times. This chain joins TRBV14 and TRBJ2-1, with D possibly TRBD2 on 5 matching bases. V lost 4 bases and J 6 bases, leaving 16 bases between the germline ends. From germline, CDR1 is SGHDN and CDR2 FVKESK. This CDR3 spans 15 amino acids. This chain's CDR3 is CASSPFVKGSNEQFF. The CDR3 DNA reads TGTGCCAGCAGCCCCTTCGTGAAAGGGAGCAATGAGCAGTTCTTC.

The genes are TRBV28 and TRBJ1-2; no reliable D call. The CDR3 is 13 amino acids. Per germline, CDR1 MDHEN and CDR2 SYDVKM. The germline V and J ends were trimmed by 8 bases and 4 bases, with 14 bases remaining between them. This CDR3 reads CASETDKVYGYTF. The CDR3 DNA reads as TGTGCCAGCGAGACCGACAAAGTCTATGGCTACACCTTC.

This chain connects TRBV12-3 or TRBV12-4 to TRBJ2-7, with 7 bases matching TRBD1. CDR3 length: 14 amino acids. J gave up 4 bases and V 5 bases, and 8 bases lay outside the gene matches. The CDR3 protein is CASSGDRRIYEQYF. CDR3 DNA sequence: TGTGCCAGCAGTGGGGACAGACGAATATACGAGCAGTACTTC.

The chain recombines TRBV28 with TRBJ2-1; 13 bases map to TRBD2. V lost 6 bases to trimming and J lost 4 bases; unmatched junction nucleotides: 6. Per the germline V gene, CDR1 is MDHEN and CDR2 is SYDVKM. The CDR3 is made up of 16 amino acids. CDR3 in amino acids: CASRSGLAGRYNEQFF. The CDR3 nucleotides read TGTGCCAGCAGATCGGGACTAGCGGGACGATACAATGAGCAGTTCTTC.

The chain links TRBV19 to TRBJ2-5, with TRBD2 matching over 7 bases. The CDR3 has 16 amino acids. CDR1 and CDR2 (germline): LNHDA, SQIVND (reference sequence). The J segment lost 0 bases and the V segment lost 6 bases, leaving 10 bases of the junction unmatched. The CDR3 DNA follows: TGTGCCAGTAGGGGAAAAGAAGCGGGGTACCAAGAGACCCAGTACTTC. Its protein is CASRGKEAGYQETQYF.

This clonotype has a handful of counts. The chain has TRBV7-6 and TRBJ2-7; tentatively, D is TRBD2 (6 bases). The ends were cut back, 5 bases at V and 3 bases at J, with 20 bases in the middle. The CDR3 is 16 residues long. CDR1 SGHVS and CDR2 FNYEAQ come from the germline V gene. This CDR3 is CASSTGGGTGIYEQYF. In nucleotides, the CDR3 is TGTGCCAGCAGCACTGGAGGAGGGACGGGGATCTACGAGCAGTACTTC.

This clonotype was seen more than once but under ten times. The chain couples TRBV5-1 to TRBJ1-6, with a tentative D call TRBD1 (6 bases). Germline V gene sequence: CDR1 SGHRS, CDR2 YFSETQ. V lost 4 bases to trimming and J lost 7 bases, with 15 bases between them. The CDR3 is 15 amino acids. CDR3 protein: CASSLIPDSNSPLHF. In DNA form, the CDR3 reads TGCGCCAGCAGCCTAATCCCGGACAGCAATTCACCCCTCCACTTT.

This clonotype was seen at least ten times. The V and J genes are TRBV5-1 and TRBJ1-2; D is uncertain. Germline values: CDR1 SGHRS, CDR2 YFSETQ. Trimming removed 0 bases at V and 5 bases at J, with 8 bases between. This CDR3 contains 13 residues. The CDR3 sequence: CASSLERNYGYTF. Here the CDR3 DNA reads TGCGCCAGCAGCTTGGAGCGGAATTATGGCTACACCTTC.

This clonotype was seen once. The CDR3 loop reads CAIRGLLAGGVYEQYF. The CDR3 region has the DNA TGTGCCATCAGGGGGCTACTAGCGGGAGGAGTCTACGAGCAGTACTTC. The V and J genes are TRBV10-3 and TRBJ2-7; 12 bases map to TRBD2. This CDR3 has 16 amino acids. The V and J ends lost 6 bases and 3 bases, in that order; junction bases with no gene match: 9. Germline V gene data show CDR1 as ENHRY and CDR2 as SYGVKD.

This clonotype was observed a few times. The chain is built from TRBV2 and TRBJ1-2, with 12 nucleotides matching TRBD1. Germline V gives CDR1 SNHLY, CDR2 FYNNEI. The ends lost 6 bases at V and 4 bases at J; junction bases unmatched: 6. The CDR3 is made up of 15 amino acids. The CDR3 DNA reads TGTGCCAGCAGAGAGCCGGGACAGGGGGCCTATGGCTACACCTTC. Translating gives CASREPGQGAYGYTF.

There are many counts of this clonotype. The J gene is TRBJ2-2, the V gene TRBV6-2 or TRBV6-3, with 10 bases fitting TRBD2. There are 18 residues in the CDR3. Germline assignment: CDR1 MNHEY and CDR2 SVGEGT. The V and J ends lost 2 bases and 5 bases, in that order; junction bases with no gene match: 11. The CDR3 DNA is TGTGCCAGCAGTTACGGTCTGTCTAGCGGGAGAAATACCGGGGAGCTGTTTTTT. Translated, it gives CASSYGLSSGRNTGELFF.

This clonotype was recorded many times. The chain employs TRBV7-9 and TRBJ2-7; 14 bases are a match to TRBD2. Trimming removed 8 bases from V and 3 bases from J; junction bases left unmatched: 3. Germline lookup yields CDR1 SEHNR and CDR2 FQNEAQ (reference sequence). This CDR3 contains 14 residues. CDR3: CASGGTSGGYEQYF. The CDR3, as DNA: TGTGCCAGCGGGGGGACTAGCGGGGGCTACGAGCAGTACTTC.

The genes are TRBV6-1 and TRBJ2-1, with 8 bases aligning to TRBD1. The germline V gene encodes CDR1 MNHNS and CDR2 SASEGT. The CDR3 contains 14 residues. Unmatched junction bases numbered 7, after V lost 5 bases and J lost 7 bases. CDR3 bases: TGTGCCAGCAGTAAAGGGACAGGTCGAAATGAGCAGTTCTTC. Translation gives CASSKGTGRNEQFF.

This clonotype turned up a few times. The CDR3 region has the DNA TGCAGTGCTAGAGTGGTAGCGGGGACGTCATCGGAGACCCAGTACTTC. This translates into CSARVVAGTSSETQYF. The genes are TRBV20-1 and TRBJ2-5; 8 nucleotides agree with TRBD2. The germline gives CDR1 DFQATT, CDR2 SNEGSKA (reference sequence). With 1 base clipped from V and 5 bases from J, the junction kept 12 bases outside the gene matches. This CDR3 is 16 amino acids long.

This clonotype has just a few counts. The gene calls are TRBV4-2 and TRBJ2-7; 10 bases agree with TRBD1. The CDR3 is made up of 18 amino acids. The germline gives CDR1 LGHNA, CDR2 YNFKEQ. V lost 4 bases to trimming and J lost 7 bases; unmatched junction nucleotides: 19. Here the CDR3 reads CASSPSAGTGVLRSEQYF. The CDR3, as DNA: TGTGCCAGCAGCCCCTCCGCCGGGACAGGGGTTTTGAGGTCAGAGCAGTACTTC.